This TCR beta chain was observed in a study of CD8+CD57+ T cells in acquired aplastic anemia. Looking at the study overall: When averaged, DNA from sorted CD4+ and CD8+ cells came to 3.2 ug. Healthy donors gave roughly 9.9 million reads on average for CD4+ cells.

Whole-study findings and limits: Found in both controls and patients were fewer than 35 CD8+ CDR3 sequences.

In this sample, this clonotype turned up many times. What it recognizes is unknown. Profiling that covered TCR beta VDJ and CDR3 relied on genomic DNA as its template. One entry per CDR3 protein, called by TCRdb with MiXCR from the reads. Among some 190,000 distinct CDR3 sequences listed, 35% to 50% were seen once. Sequenced sample: sorted CD4+, CD8+, or CD8+CD57+ T cells (not recorded which) from PBMCs. This clonotype originated in a human donor in good health.

Here the CDR3 DNA reads TGCGCCAGCAGCCCGACGGGCCGCACAGATACGCAGTATTTT. Its translation: CASSPTGRTDTQYF. This rearrangement joins TRBV4-3 to TRBJ2-3; D is uncertain. V shed 4 bases and J shed 1 base, with 9 bases lying between them. The CDR3 runs 14 residues. Germline V lookup: CDR1 LGHNA, CDR2 YSLEER.